Below, 8 T cell receptor beta chains from the same sample are listed, as sequenced in a study of cytomegalovirus exposure and HLA in healthy donors. PCR involved 60 Vbeta and 13 Jbeta primers. Profiling relied on immunoSEQ multiplex PCR, and the TCRdb table lists in-frame clones only, not all of them. The top ten clones hold 6% to 7.5% of a sample with about 150,000 clones, about four fifths of them seen once. The specimen was PBMCs. The origin of the receptors is a man aged 25 to 45 in good health and CMV-seropositive.

The rearrangement uses TRBV7-8 and TRBJ2-5; 8 bases fit TRBD2. This CDR3 region has 13 residues. The V and J ends lost 8 bases and 4 bases, in that order; junction bases with no gene match: 6. The germline CDR1 and CDR2 sequences are SGHVS and FQNEAQ. DNA of the CDR3: TGTGCCAGCGCGCGGGGGGCCCGAGAGACCCAGTACTTC. Protein: CASARGARETQYF. The full variable domain, its missing parts supplied by reference TRBV7-8 and TRBJ2-5, is GAGVSQSPRYKVAKRGQDVALRCDPISGHVSLFWYQQALGQGPEFLTYFQNEAQLDKSGLPSDRFFAERPEGSVSTLKIQRTQQEDSAVYLCASARGARETQYFGPGTRLLVL.

The chain is built from TRBV11-3 and TRBJ2-7, with D possibly TRBD1 on 5 matching bases. The CDR3 covers 14 residues. V was trimmed by 5 bases and J by 2 bases, leaving 13 bases between them. From germline, CDR1 is SGHNT and CDR2 YENEEA. CDR3 nucleotide sequence: TGTGCCAGCAGCCACCCCAGGGATCCCTACGAGCAGTACTTC. It specifies CASSHPRDPYEQYF.

The chain joins TRBV6-4 to TRBJ1-5; D remains unclear. Germline V gene lookup returns CDR1 MRHNA and CDR2 SNTAGT. V lost 0 bases to trimming and J lost 4 bases, with 7 bases between them. The CDR3 extends over 14 amino acids. In DNA, the CDR3 is TGTGCCAGCAGTGACTCAGGCGGGAATCAGCCCCAGCATTTT. Translated, it gives CASSDSGGNQPQHF.

The chain combines TRBV5-4 with TRBJ1-4, with D unclear. Trimming took off 3 bases at V and 7 bases at J, with 13 bases between the two ends. Germline CDR1 SGHNT, CDR2 YYREEE (reference sequence). The CDR3 is 14 residues long. CDR3 loop: CASSSAYGSEKLFF. Here the CDR3 DNA reads TGTGCCAGCAGCTCCGCTTATGGGAGTGAAAAACTGTTTTTT. Variable domain in full (rest from reference TRBV5-4 and TRBJ1-4): ETGVTQSPTHLIKTRGQQVTLRCSSQSGHNTVSWYQQALGQGPQFIFQYYREEENGRGNFPPRFSGLQFPNYSSELNVNALELDDSALYLCASSSAYGSEKLFFGSGTQLSVL.

The table lists this clone with a few counts. The V and J genes are TRBV7-2 and TRBJ2-2; 8 bases agree with TRBD1. V shed 0 bases, J shed 3 bases, and the junction held 6 bases outside the gene matches. Germline V gene sequence: CDR1 SGHTA, CDR2 FQGNSA. The CDR3 sequence is 17 residues long. The CDR3 loop is CASSLAPRGLYTGELFF. The CDR3 DNA is TGTGCCAGCAGCTTAGCCCCCAGGGGGCTATACACCGGGGAGCTGTTTTTT.

The genes are TRBV28 and TRBJ2-7, with 10 bases aligning to TRBD2. V was clipped by 2 bases and J by 3 bases; unmatched bases: 4. CDR3 length: 15 amino acids. Germline CDR1 reads MDHEN; CDR2 reads SYDVKM. For the CDR3, the DNA is TGTGCCAGCAGTTTAAGGACTAGCGGAAACTACGAGCAGTACTTC. Protein sequence: CASSLRTSGNYEQYF.

V is TRBV28 and J is TRBJ2-5; a possible D gene is TRBD1 (5 bases). This CDR3 is 17 amino acids long. CDR1 is MDHEN, CDR2 SYDVKM, per germline. Trimming left V 0 bases short and J 1 base short, with 15 bases between. CDR3 nucleotide sequence: TGTGCCAGCAGTTTATGGAAGTCAGGGCGGTCCCAAGAGACCCAGTACTTC. The encoded protein is CASSLWKSGRSQETQYF.

The CDR3 DNA reads TGTGCCAGCAGCTTAGTGTACAGCGGGGGGGCCTGGGCCCAGTACTTC. It yields the protein CASSLVYSGGAWAQYF. The J gene is TRBJ2-5, the V gene TRBV7-2; 10 nucleotides align to TRBD2. In germline, CDR1 is SGHTA, CDR2 FQGNSA. The CDR3 runs to 16 residues. V lost 1 base and J lost 9; bases outside the gene matches: 11.